Listed below are T cell receptor beta chains from one sample, sequenced in a study of blood T cell repertoires in COVID-19. Sequencing was performed with immunoSEQ multiplex PCR; in TCRdb, only in-frame clones are kept and a portion is missing. Of around 620,000 clones detected, about 90% appear once; the ten largest clones hold roughly 0.25%. Sequenced: peripheral blood. Every receptor here comes from a young woman with acute or convalescent COVID-19. CDR3s include the opening cysteine and the closing phenylalanine or tryptophan. D genes are given only for firm matches. A row's size may be missing; if present it is once, few, many or a size class.

D	size	J	V	DNA	CDR3
-	-	TRBJ1-1	TRBV19	TGTGCCAGTAGTTCGTCGGGGGGCACTGAAGCTTTCTTT	CASSSSGGTEAFF
-	once	TRBJ1-6	TRBV19	TGTGCCAGTAGTGCCGCTTATGAGGTCCTCCACTTT	CASSAAYEVLHF
-	-	TRBJ1-4	TRBV5-1	TGCGCCAGCAGCTTGGGAGGGCTTACAACTAATGAAAAACTGTTTTTT	CASSLGGLTTNEKLFF
-	-	TRBJ1-4	TRBV5-1	TGCGCCAGCAGCCCGGGGAGGCGAACTAATGAAAAACTGTTTTTT	CASSPGRRTNEKLFF
-	-	TRBJ2-7	TRBV12-3/TRBV12-4	TGTGCCAGCAGTCCAGAAAACACGTACGAGCAGTACTTC	CASSPENTYEQYF
-	-	TRBJ2-3	TRBV9	TGTGCCAGCAGCACTAGTCCACGCACAGATACGCAGTATTTT	CASSTSPRTDTQYF
-	-	TRBJ1-5	TRBV12-3/TRBV12-4	TGTGCCAGCAGTTACGGACACAATCAGCCCCAGCATTTT	CASSYGHNQPQHF
TRBD1	-	TRBJ1-1	TRBV6-2/TRBV6-3	TGTGCCAGCAGCAACCCTGGGACAGTAGAAGCTTTCTTT	CASSNPGTVEAFF
-	-	TRBJ1-2	TRBV5-1	TGCGCCAGCAGCCCGGACAGAAACTATGGCTACACCTTC	CASSPDRNYGYTF
-	-	TRBJ2-1	TRBV7-2	TGTGCCAGCAGCTATCCCGGCACCGGAGCGCAGTTCTTC	CASSYPGTGAQFF
TRBD1	once	TRBJ1-1	TRBV6-4	TGTGCCAGCAGTGAGACAGGGGGCCAGTACACTGAAGCTTTCTTT	CASSETGGQYTEAFF
TRBD2	-	TRBJ2-7	TRBV10-1	TGCGCCAGCACCCCCGGGACTAGCGTTCACGAGCAGTACTTC	CASTPGTSVHEQYF
-	-	TRBJ1-6	TRBV27	TGTGCCAGCAGTAATATAAGGGGGTCACCCCTCCACTTT	CASSNIRGSPLHF
TRBD1	-	TRBJ1-3	TRBV18	TGTGCCAGCTCCCGTGGGGGGACAGACTCTGGAAACACCATATATTTT	CASSRGGTDSGNTIYF
-	-	TRBJ1-1	TRBV6-2/TRBV6-3	TGTGCCAGCAGTTACACTGAAAACACTGAAGCTTTCTTT	CASSYTENTEAFF
-	-	TRBJ1-4	TRBV6-5	TGTGCCAGCAGTTACTCGATAGGACTTAATGAAAAACTGTTTTTT	CASSYSIGLNEKLFF
-	-	TRBJ2-3	TRBV5-8	TGTGCCAGCAGCCACCCAGGGGCAGATACGCAGTATTTT	CASSHPGADTQYF
-	-	TRBJ2-7	TRBV11-3	TGTGCCAGCAGCCTTCGGGACACCTCCTACGAGCAGTACTTC	CASSLRDTSYEQYF
-	-	TRBJ1-1	TRBV4-1	TGCGCCAGCAGCCGCGGGCTCTTACAAGCGGGGGGGCACACTGAAGCTTTCTTT	CASSRGLLQAGGHTEAFF
TRBD1	once	TRBJ1-1	TRBV5-4	TGTGCCAGCAGCTTGGAGGGCAGGGGGCTAGTGAACACTGAAGCTTTCTTT	CASSLEGRGLVNTEAFF
-	-	TRBJ2-2	TRBV13	TGTGCCAGCAGCTCTGTTACCGGGGAGCTGTTTTTT	CASSSVTGELFF
-	-	TRBJ1-1	TRBV24-1	TGTGCCACCAGTGATTCGACGGGGACTGAAGCTTTCTTT	CATSDSTGTEAFF
TRBD1	-	TRBJ2-1	TRBV27	TGTGCCAGCAAGGGGGCAGGGGCCCACTCCTACAATGAGCAGTTCTTC	CASKGAGAHSYNEQFF
-	-	TRBJ2-6	TRBV6-5	TGTGCCAGCAAGCGCGGGGCTGGGGCCAACGTCCTGACTTTC	CASKRGAGANVLTF
TRBD2	-	TRBJ2-1	TRBV24-1	TGTGCCACCAGTGATTCGACTAGCGGACTATACAATGAGCAGTTCTTC	CATSDSTSGLYNEQFF
TRBD1	once	TRBJ1-2	TRBV7-8	TGTGCCAGCAGCTTAGGTGAAATTGGGACAGGGTATACCCTAGAGGATGGCTACACCTTC	CASSLGEIGTGYTLEDGYTF
-	-	TRBJ1-1	TRBV24-1	TGTGCCACCAGTGAAGGCCGGGACACACAAGCTTTCTTT	CATSEGRDTQAFF
TRBD1	-	TRBJ2-3	TRBV7-3	TGTGCCAGCAGCCCCCCGGGACAGGGAGGAAATACGCAGTATTTT	CASSPPGQGGNTQYF
-	-	TRBJ1-2	TRBV30	TGTGCGGCAGGGAAGACTAACTATGGCTACACCTTC	CAAGKTNYGYTF
-	-	TRBJ1-2	TRBV10-3	TGTGCCATCAGTGAGGGGGAGTGGGGCTACACCTTC	CAISEGEWGYTF
-	-	TRBJ2-1	TRBV6-2/TRBV6-3	TGTGCCAGCAGCCCATCCGGTTGGGGGCGCGTAAATGAGCAGTTCTTC	CASSPSGWGRVNEQFF
-	-	TRBJ1-2	TRBV19	TGTGCCAGTAGTATGAGGGGGACAAACTATGGCTACACCTTC	CASSMRGTNYGYTF